The rows below give T cell receptor beta chains drawn from one sample of a study of CD8+ T cells in alopecia areata. The repertoire was sequenced with immunoSEQ multiplex PCR; TCRdb's copy has only in-frame clones and lacks some. The repertoire holds roughly 180,000 clones, with 51% as singletons. Material: CD8+ T cells sorted from blood, obtained at week 52, from a patient treated with tofacitinib. All receptors come from a human donor with alopecia areata. Each CDR3 is given with its conserved first and last residue. The order of the fields is J gene, clone size, V gene, D gene, CDR3 protein, CDR3 DNA. A D gene is named only where the DNA matches it firmly. The size entry is marked missing in some rows and otherwise reads once, few, many or a size class.

>TRBJ2-2|NA|TRBV25-1|NA
CASSEYHEGGELFF
TGTGCCAGCAGTGAATATCACGAGGGGGGGGAGCTGTTTTTT
>TRBJ2-5|NA|TRBV11-2|TRBD2
CASSLGSGGLQETQYF
TGTGCCAGCAGCTTAGGTAGCGGGGGCCTCCAAGAGACCCAGTACTTC
>TRBJ2-7|NA|TRBV12-5|NA
CASGLFVAGTSYEQYF
TGTGCTAGTGGTTTGTTTGTCGCAGGGACCTCCTACGAGCAGTACTTC
>TRBJ2-7|NA|TRBV5-1|NA
CASSHTSSYEQYF
TGCGCCAGCAGCCATACGAGCTCCTACGAGCAGTACTTC
>TRBJ1-1|NA|TRBV25-1|NA
CASSEWGRYTEAFF
TGTGCCAGCAGTGAATGGGGCAGATACACTGAAGCTTTCTTT
>TRBJ2-7|NA|TRBV30|NA
CAWSWTVSYEQYF
TGTGCCTGGAGTTGGACAGTTTCCTACGAGCAGTACTTC
>TRBJ1-5|NA|TRBV4-2|NA
CASSQVSSITGGSRQPQHF
TGTGCCAGCAGCCAAGTCTCAAGTATCACGGGGGGTTCAAGGCAGCCCCAGCATTTT
>TRBJ2-7|NA|TRBV6-6|NA
CASSPGSEQYF
TGTGCCAGCAGCCCCGGTTCCGAGCAGTACTTC
>TRBJ1-2|NA|TRBV19|NA
CASSMTGAGRGYTF
TGTGCCAGTAGTATGACGGGGGCAGGCCGTGGCTACACCTTC
>TRBJ2-7|few|TRBV5-6|TRBD1
CASSFGQEPYEQYF
TGTGCCAGCAGCTTCGGACAGGAGCCCTACGAGCAGTACTTC
>TRBJ2-7|NA|TRBV7-8|TRBD2
CASSDQAGGTYEQYF
TGTGCCAGCAGTGACCAAGCGGGGGGAACCTACGAGCAGTACTTC
>TRBJ1-2|NA|TRBV27|NA
CASSPGPAPNYGYTF
TGTGCCAGCAGTCCGGGTCCAGCGCCAAACTATGGCTACACCTTC
>TRBJ2-7|NA|TRBV30|NA
CAWSGSYEQYF
TGTGCCTGGAGTGGGAGCTACGAGCAGTACTTC
>TRBJ1-1|NA|TRBV4-3|NA
CASSQAWTENTEAFF
TGCGCCAGCAGCCAAGCGTGGACAGAGAACACTGAAGCTTTCTTT
>TRBJ1-1|NA|TRBV4-3|NA
CASSQEEGNTEAFF
TGCGCCAGCAGCCAAGAGGAGGGGAACACTGAAGCTTTCTTT
>TRBJ1-1|NA|TRBV5-6|NA
CASSRDLDTEAFF
TGTGCCAGCAGCCGGGACCTGGACACTGAAGCTTTCTTT
>TRBJ2-4|NA|TRBV13|NA
CASSEGQTKNIQYF
TGTGCCAGCAGCGAAGGACAGACCAAAAACATTCAGTACTTC
>TRBJ1-1|NA|TRBV15|NA
CAAKPQAFF
TGTGCCGCCAAACCTCAAGCTTTCTTT
>TRBJ2-1|NA|TRBV27|TRBD2
CASTPREAGGNEQFF
TGTGCCAGCACTCCCCGCGAGGCGGGGGGGAATGAGCAGTTCTTC
>TRBJ2-5|NA|TRBV30|TRBD1
CAWSRTGRTGGLMKTQYF
TGTGCCTGGAGTCGGACCGGGCGGACAGGGGGTCTGATGAAGACCCAGTACTTC
>TRBJ2-7|NA|TRBV5-1|TRBD1
CASSSGQGDEQYF
TGCGCCAGCAGCTCTGGACAGGGAGACGAGCAGTACTTC
>TRBJ2-1|few|TRBV27|NA
CASSVTGEQFF
TGTGCCAGCAGTGTAACGGGAGAGCAGTTCTTC
>TRBJ2-1|NA|TRBV9|NA
CASSASYRDTRTGEQFF
TGTGCCAGCAGCGCCTCCTACCGGGACACCCGGACCGGCGAGCAGTTCTTC
>TRBJ2-1|NA|TRBV5-4|TRBD2
CASSSPVVGTGGIENEQFF
TGTGCCAGCAGCTCGCCGGTTGTTGGAACGGGGGGGATAGAAAATGAGCAGTTCTTC
>TRBJ2-7|NA|TRBV5-6|NA
CASSPSGTPYEQYF
TGTGCCAGCAGCCCATCCGGGACACCTTACGAGCAGTACTTC
>TRBJ2-3|NA|TRBV7-8|NA
CASSLGEDFDTQYF
TGTGCCAGCAGCTTAGGGGAGGACTTCGATACGCAGTATTTT
>TRBJ2-7|few|TRBV18|TRBD1
CASSLGQASSYEQYF
TGTGCCAGCTCACTTGGACAGGCGAGCTCCTACGAGCAGTACTTC
>TRBJ1-2|NA|TRBV2|NA
CASSRDTFPNGYTF
TGTGCCAGCAGTAGGGACACCTTTCCGAATGGCTACACCTTC
>TRBJ2-2|NA|TRBV2|NA
CASSELWGPGELFF
TGTGCCAGCAGTGAATTGTGGGGCCCCGGGGAGCTGTTTTTT
>TRBJ2-7|NA|TRBV13|NA
CASSTVTDEQYF
TGTGCCAGCAGCACCGTTACCGATGAGCAGTACTTC
>TRBJ1-1|few|TRBV9|NA
CASSAGGEHTEAFF
TGTGCCAGCAGCGCCGGGGGGGAACACACTGAAGCTTTCTTT
>TRBJ1-2|many|TRBV27|NA
CASSPYQGGLSGYGYTF
TGTGCCAGCAGTCCCTACCAAGGAGGGCTATCAGGCTATGGCTACACCTTC
>TRBJ1-4|NA|TRBV4-1|NA
CASSHPFLEGSNEKLFF
TGCGCCAGCAGCCACCCCTTTCTGGAGGGATCTAATGAAAAACTGTTTTTT
>TRBJ2-2|NA|TRBV29-1|TRBD2
CSVAGSGGANTGELFF
TGCAGCGTGGCGGGTAGCGGGGGGGCGAACACCGGGGAGCTGTTTTTT
>TRBJ1-4|few|TRBV11-2|TRBD1
CASSTDRGHEKLFF
TGTGCCAGCAGCACTGACAGGGGTCATGAAAAACTGTTTTTT
>TRBJ1-3|few|TRBV6-5|NA
CASGSYGYSGNTIYF
TGTGCCAGCGGGTCATACGGGTACTCTGGAAACACCATATATTTT
>TRBJ1-2|NA|TRBV7-6|TRBD1
CASSLGTGTNGYTF
TGTGCCAGCAGCCTCGGGACAGGGACGAATGGCTACACCTTC
>TRBJ2-7|NA|TRBV4-3|NA
CASSPSRGPSYEQYF
TGCGCCAGCAGCCCCTCACGGGGGCCCTCCTACGAGCAGTACTTC
>TRBJ2-2|NA|TRBV19|NA
CAVRGTGELFF
TGTGCCGTCCGTGGCACCGGGGAGCTGTTTTTT
>TRBJ2-7|few|TRBV29-1|TRBD2
CSAGGGASYEQYF
TGCAGCGCGGGAGGGGGTGCCTCCTACGAGCAGTACTTC
>TRBJ2-3|NA|TRBV9|NA
CASSVYGEEDTQYF
TGTGCCAGCAGCGTATATGGGGAGGAAGATACGCAGTATTTT